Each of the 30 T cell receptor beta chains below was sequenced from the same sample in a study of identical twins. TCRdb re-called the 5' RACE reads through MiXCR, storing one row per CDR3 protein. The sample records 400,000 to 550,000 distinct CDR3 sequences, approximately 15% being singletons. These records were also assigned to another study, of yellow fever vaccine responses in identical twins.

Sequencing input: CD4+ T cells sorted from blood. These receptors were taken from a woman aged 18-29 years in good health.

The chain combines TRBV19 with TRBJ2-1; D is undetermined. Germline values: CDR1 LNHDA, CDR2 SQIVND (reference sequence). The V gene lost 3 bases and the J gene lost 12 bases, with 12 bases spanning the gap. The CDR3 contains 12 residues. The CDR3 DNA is TGTGCCAGTAGTATGGCTGAGCTAGGGCAGTTCTTC. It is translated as CASSMAELGQFF.

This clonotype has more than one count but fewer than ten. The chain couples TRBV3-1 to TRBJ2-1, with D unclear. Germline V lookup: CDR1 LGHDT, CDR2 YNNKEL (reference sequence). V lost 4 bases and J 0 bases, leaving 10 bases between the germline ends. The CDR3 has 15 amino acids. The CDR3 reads CASSRGISSYNEQFF. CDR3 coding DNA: TGTGCCAGCAGCCGAGGCATTAGCTCCTACAATGAGCAGTTCTTC.

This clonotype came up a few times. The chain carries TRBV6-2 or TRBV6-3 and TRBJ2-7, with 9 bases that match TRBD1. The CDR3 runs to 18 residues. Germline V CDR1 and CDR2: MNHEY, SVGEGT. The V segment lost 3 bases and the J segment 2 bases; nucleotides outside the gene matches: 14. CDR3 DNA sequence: TGTGCCAGCAGTTATGTGCCGGGACAGGGAACCTTCACCTACGAGCAGTACTTC. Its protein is CASSYVPGQGTFTYEQYF.

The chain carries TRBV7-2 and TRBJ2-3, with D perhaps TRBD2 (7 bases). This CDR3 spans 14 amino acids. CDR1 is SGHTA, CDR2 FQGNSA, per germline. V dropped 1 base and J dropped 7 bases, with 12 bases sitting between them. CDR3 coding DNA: TGTGCCAGCAGCTTAGAAGCGGGACATTATACGCAGTATTTT. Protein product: CASSLEAGHYTQYF.

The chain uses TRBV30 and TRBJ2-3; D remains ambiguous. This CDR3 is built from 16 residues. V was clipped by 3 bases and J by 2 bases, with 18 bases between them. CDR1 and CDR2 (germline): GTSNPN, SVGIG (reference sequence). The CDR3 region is CAWRGLSGYYTDTQYF. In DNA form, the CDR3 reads TGTGCCTGGAGGGGGTTGTCTGGCTATTACACAGATACGCAGTATTTT.

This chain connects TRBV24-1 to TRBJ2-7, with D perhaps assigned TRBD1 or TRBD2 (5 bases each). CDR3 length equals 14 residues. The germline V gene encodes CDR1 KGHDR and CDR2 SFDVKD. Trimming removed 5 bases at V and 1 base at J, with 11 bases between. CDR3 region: CATSAGRGSYEQYF. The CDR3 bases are TGTGCCACCAGTGCGGGACGGGGTTCCTACGAGCAGTACTTC.

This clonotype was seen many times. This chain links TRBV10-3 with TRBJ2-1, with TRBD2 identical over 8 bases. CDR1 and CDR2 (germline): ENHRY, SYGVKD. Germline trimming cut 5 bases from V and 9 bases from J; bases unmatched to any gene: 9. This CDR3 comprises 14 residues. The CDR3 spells CAISSGSSAGEQFF. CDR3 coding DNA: TGTGCCATCAGTAGCGGGAGCTCGGCCGGTGAGCAGTTCTTC.

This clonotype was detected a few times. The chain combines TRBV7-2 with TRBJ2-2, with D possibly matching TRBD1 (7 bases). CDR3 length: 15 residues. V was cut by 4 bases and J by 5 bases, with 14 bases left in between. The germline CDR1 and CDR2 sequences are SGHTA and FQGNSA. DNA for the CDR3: TGTGCCAGCAGCTCCCAGGGGGGTGGTACCGGGGAGCTGTTTTTT. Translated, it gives CASSSQGGGTGELFF.

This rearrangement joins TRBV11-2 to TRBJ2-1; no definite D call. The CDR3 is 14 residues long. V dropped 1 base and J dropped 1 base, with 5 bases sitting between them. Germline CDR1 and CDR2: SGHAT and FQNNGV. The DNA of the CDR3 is TGTGCCAGCAGCTTAGTGCAGTCCTACAATGAGCAGTTCTTC. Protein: CASSLVQSYNEQFF.

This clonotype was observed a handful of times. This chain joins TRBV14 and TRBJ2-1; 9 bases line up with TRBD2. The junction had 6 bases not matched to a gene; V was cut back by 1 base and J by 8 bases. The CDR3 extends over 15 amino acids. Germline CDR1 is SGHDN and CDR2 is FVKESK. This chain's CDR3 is CASSQGKGLAHEQFF. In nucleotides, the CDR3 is TGTGCCAGCAGCCAAGGAAAGGGACTAGCCCATGAGCAGTTCTTC.

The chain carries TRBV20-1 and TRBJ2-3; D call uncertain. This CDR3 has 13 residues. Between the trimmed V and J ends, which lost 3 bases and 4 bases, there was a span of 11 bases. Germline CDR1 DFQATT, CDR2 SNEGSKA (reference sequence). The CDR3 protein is CSASYRAADTQYF. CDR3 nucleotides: TGCAGTGCTAGTTACCGTGCGGCAGATACGCAGTATTTT.

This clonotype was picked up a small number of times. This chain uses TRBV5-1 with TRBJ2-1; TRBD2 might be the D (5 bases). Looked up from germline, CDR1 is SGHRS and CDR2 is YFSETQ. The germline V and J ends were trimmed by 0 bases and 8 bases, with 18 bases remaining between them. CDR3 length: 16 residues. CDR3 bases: TGCGCCAGCAGCTTGGCCTCGAGCCCGGGGATAGATGAGCAGTTCTTC. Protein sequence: CASSLASSPGIDEQFF. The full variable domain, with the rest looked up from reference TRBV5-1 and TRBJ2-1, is KAGVTQTPRYLIKTRGQQVTLSCSPISGHRSVSWYQQTPGQGLQFLFEYFSETQRNKGNFPGRFSGRQFSNSRSEMNVSTLELGDSALYLCASSLASSPGIDEQFFGPGTRLTVL.

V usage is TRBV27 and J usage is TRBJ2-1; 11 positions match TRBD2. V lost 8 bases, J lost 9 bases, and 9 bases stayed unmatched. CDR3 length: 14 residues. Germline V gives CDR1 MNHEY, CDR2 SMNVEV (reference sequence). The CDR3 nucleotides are TGTGCCAGCGCGGGACTAGCGGCCATGGGTGAGCAGTTCTTC. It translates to CASAGLAAMGEQFF.

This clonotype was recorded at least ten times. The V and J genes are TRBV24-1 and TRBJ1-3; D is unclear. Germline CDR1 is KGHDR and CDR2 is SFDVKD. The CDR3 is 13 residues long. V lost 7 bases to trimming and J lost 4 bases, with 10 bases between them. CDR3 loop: CATSHPPGNTIYF. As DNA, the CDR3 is TGTGCCACCAGCCACCCACCCGGAAACACCATATATTTT.

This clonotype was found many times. CDR3 protein: CAWIENGYTF. Here the CDR3 DNA reads TGTGCCTGGATTGAGAATGGCTACACCTTC. The chain combines TRBV30 with TRBJ1-2; no clear D. The CDR3 has 10 residues. Germline V gene sequence: CDR1 GTSNPN, CDR2 SVGIG (reference sequence). V was pared by 4 bases and J by 6 bases, with 6 bases between. Complete variable domain (other parts from reference TRBV30 and TRBJ1-2): SQTIHQWPATLVQPVGSPLSLECTVEGTSNPNLYWYRQAAGRGLQLLFYSVGIGQISSEVPQNLSASRPQDRQFILSSKKLLLSDSGFYLCAWIENGYTFGSGTRLTVV.

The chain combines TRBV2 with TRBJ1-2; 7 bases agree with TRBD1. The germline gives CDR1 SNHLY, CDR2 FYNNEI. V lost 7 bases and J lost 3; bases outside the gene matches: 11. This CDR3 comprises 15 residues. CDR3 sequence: CASKSGQVVYYGYTF. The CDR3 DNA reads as TGTGCCAGCAAATCCGGACAGGTCGTCTACTATGGCTACACCTTC.

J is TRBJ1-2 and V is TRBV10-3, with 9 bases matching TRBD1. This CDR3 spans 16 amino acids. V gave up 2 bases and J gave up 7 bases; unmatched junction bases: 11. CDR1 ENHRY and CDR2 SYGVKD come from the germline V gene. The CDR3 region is CAISERSGTGLSGYTF. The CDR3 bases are TGTGCCATCAGTGAGCGATCGGGGACAGGGTTGAGTGGCTACACCTTC.

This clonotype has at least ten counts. The CDR3 DNA follows: TGCGCCAGCAGCCAAGATCTCATATCCTCCTACGAGCAGTACTTC. Its protein product is CASSQDLISSYEQYF. This chain links TRBV4-1 with TRBJ2-7; D remains ambiguous. The CDR3 loop spans 15 amino acids. From germline, CDR1 is MGHRA and CDR2 YSYEKL. Deletions cut 0 bases from V and 0 bases from J, with 9 bases between.

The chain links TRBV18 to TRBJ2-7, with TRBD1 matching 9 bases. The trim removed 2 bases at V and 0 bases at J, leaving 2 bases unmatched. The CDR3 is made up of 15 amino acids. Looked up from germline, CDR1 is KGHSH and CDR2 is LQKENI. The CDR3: CASSPTGQGSYEQYF. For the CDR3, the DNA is TGTGCCAGCTCACCAACGGGACAGGGCTCCTACGAGCAGTACTTC.

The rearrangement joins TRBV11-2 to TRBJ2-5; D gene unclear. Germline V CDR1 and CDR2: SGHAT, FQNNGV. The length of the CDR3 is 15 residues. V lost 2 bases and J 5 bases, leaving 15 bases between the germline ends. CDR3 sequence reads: CASSLSAGSGETQYF. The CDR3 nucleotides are TGTGCCAGCAGCTTATCGGCAGGCTCGGGTGAGACCCAGTACTTC.

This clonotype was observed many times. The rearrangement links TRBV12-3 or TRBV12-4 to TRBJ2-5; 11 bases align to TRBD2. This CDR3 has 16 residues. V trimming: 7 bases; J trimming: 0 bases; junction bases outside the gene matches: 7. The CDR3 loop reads CASKLRTSGYQETQYF. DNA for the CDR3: TGTGCCAGCAAATTAAGGACTAGCGGGTACCAAGAGACCCAGTACTTC.

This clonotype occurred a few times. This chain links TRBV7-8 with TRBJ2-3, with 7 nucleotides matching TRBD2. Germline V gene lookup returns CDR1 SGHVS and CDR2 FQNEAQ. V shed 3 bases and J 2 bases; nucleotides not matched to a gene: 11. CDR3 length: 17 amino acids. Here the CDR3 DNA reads TGTGCCAGCAGCTTCCGTCCGGGAGGAGGGGACACAGATACGCAGTATTTT. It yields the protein CASSFRPGGGDTDTQYF.

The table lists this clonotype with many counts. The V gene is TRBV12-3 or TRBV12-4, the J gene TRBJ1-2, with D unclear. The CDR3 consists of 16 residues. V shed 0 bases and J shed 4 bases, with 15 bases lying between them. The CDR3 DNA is TGTGCCAGCAGTTTAGCGGGGTCGCAGGCCCTCTATGGCTACACCTTC. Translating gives CASSLAGSQALYGYTF.

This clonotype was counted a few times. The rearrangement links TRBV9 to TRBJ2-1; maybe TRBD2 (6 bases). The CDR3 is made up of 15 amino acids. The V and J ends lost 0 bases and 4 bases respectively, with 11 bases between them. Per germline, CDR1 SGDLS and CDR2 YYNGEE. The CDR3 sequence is CASSVVASVYNEQFF. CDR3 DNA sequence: TGTGCCAGCAGCGTAGTTGCTAGCGTTTACAATGAGCAGTTCTTC. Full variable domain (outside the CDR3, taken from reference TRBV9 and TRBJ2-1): DSGVTQTPKHLITATGQRVTLRCSPRSGDLSVYWYQQSLDQGLQFLIQYYNGEERAKGNILERFSAQQFPDLHSELNLSSLELGDSALYFCASSVVASVYNEQFFGPGTRLTVL.

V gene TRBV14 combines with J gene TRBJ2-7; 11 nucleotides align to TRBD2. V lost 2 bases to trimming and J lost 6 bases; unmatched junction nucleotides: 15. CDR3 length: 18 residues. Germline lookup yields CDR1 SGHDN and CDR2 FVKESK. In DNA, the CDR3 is TGTGCCAGCAGCCAACTCGCAAAGTCTAGCGGGAGGTATAGCGAGCAGTACTTC. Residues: CASSQLAKSSGRYSEQYF.

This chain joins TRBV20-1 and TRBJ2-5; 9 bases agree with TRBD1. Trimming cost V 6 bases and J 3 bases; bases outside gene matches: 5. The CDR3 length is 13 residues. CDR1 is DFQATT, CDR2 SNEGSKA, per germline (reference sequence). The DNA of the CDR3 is TGCAGTGCGGGGGGACAGGGTAAAGAGACCCAGTACTTC. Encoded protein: CSAGGQGKETQYF.

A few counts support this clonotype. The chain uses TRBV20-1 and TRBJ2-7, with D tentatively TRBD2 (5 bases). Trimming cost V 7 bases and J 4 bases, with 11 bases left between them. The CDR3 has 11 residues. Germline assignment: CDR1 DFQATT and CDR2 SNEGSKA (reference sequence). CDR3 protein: CSGGMEYEQYF. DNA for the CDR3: TGCAGTGGAGGGATGGAGTACGAGCAGTACTTC.

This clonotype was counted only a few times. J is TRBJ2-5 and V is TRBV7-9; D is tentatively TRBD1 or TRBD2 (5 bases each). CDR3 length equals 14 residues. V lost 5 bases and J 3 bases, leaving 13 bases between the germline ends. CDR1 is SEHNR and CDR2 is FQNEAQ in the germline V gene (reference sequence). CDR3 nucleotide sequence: TGTGCCAGCAGCCGCCTCGGGGACGAAGAGACCCAGTACTTC. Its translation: CASSRLGDEETQYF. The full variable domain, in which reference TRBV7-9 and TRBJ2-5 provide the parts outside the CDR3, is DTGVSQNPRHKITKRGQNVTFRCDPISEHNRLYWYRQTLGQGPEFLTYFQNEAQLEKSRLLSDRFSAERPKGSFSTLEIQRTEQGDSAMYLCASSRLGDEETQYFGPGTRLLVL.

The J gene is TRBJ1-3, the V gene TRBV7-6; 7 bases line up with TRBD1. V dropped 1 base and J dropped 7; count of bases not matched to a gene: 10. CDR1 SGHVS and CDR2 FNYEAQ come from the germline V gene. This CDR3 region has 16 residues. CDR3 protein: CASSLVPDRVRNTIYF. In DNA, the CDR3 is TGTGCCAGCAGCTTAGTCCCTGACAGGGTTCGGAACACCATATATTTT.

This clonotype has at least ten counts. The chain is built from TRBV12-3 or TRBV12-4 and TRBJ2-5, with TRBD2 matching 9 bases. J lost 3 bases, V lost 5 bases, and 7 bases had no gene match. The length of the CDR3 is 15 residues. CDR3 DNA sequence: TGTGCCAGCAGTCTAGAAGCGGGGGGAGAAGAGACCCAGTACTTC. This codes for CASSLEAGGEETQYF.